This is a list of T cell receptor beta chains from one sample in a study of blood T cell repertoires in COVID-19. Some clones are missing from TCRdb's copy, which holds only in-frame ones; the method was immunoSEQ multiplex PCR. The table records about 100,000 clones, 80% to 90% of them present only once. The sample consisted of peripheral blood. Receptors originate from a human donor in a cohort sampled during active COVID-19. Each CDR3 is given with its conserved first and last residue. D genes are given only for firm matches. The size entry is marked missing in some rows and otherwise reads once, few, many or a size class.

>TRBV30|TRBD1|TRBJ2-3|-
CAWRLTGGAGTDTQYF
TGTGCCTGGAGGTTAACAGGGGGCGCGGGCACAGATACGCAGTATTTT
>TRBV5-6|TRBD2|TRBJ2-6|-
CASSLAGGSGANVLTF
TGTGCCAGCAGCTTGGCGGGGGGCTCTGGGGCCAACGTCCTGACTTTC
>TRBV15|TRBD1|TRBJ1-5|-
CATSRGRSTGVLQPQHF
TGTGCCACCAGCAGGGGTAGGTCGACAGGGGTTCTTCAGCCCCAGCATTTT
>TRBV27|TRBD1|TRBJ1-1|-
CASSSPGTGGTEAFF
TGTGCCAGCAGTTCCCCAGGGACAGGGGGCACTGAAGCTTTCTTT
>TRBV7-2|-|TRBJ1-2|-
CASSLAGAIYGYTF
TGTGCCAGCAGCTTAGCAGGGGCCATCTATGGCTACACCTTC
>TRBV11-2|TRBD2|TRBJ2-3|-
CASSFGRTSGTDTQYF
TGTGCCAGCAGCTTCGGTCGGACTAGCGGCACAGATACGCAGTATTTT
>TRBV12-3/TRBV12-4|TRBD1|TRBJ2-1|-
CASSLQGQRRQFF
TGTGCCAGCAGTTTACAGGGACAGCGGAGGCAGTTCTTC
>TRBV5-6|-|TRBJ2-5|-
CASSLGGRETQYF
TGTGCCAGCAGCTTGGGAGGGCGGGAGACCCAGTACTTC
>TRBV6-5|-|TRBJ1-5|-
CASRTGVNQPQHF
TGTGCCAGCAGGACAGGAGTCAATCAGCCCCAGCATTTT
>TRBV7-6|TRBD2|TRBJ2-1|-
CASSLQRIGAGMDEQFF
TGTGCCAGCAGCTTACAAAGGATCGGAGCGGGAATGGATGAGCAGTTCTTC
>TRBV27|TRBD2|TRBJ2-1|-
CASSFGLAGEQFF
TGTGCCAGCAGTTTCGGACTAGCGGGTGAGCAGTTCTTC
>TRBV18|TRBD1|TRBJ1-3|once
CASSPSGTGSGNTIYF
TGTGCCAGCTCACCCTCCGGGACAGGCTCTGGAAACACCATATATTTT
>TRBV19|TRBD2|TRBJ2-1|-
CASSGVSSGRAHQFYGEQFF
TGTGCCAGTAGCGGCGTTTCTAGCGGGAGGGCCCACCAGTTTTATGGAGAGCAGTTCTTC
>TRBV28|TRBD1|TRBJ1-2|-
CASSLSRSGQRYGYTF
TGTGCCAGCAGTTTATCTAGGTCGGGACAGCGCTATGGCTACACCTTC
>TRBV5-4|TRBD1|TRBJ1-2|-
CASSMGGQLYGYTF
TGTGCCAGCAGCATGGGGGGACAGCTCTATGGCTACACCTTC
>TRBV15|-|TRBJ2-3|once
CATSRELTDTQYF
TGTGCCACCAGCAGAGAACTCACAGATACGCAGTATTTT
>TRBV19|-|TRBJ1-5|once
CASSNLRGRSNQPQHF
TGTGCCAGTAGTAATCTCAGGGGTAGGAGCAATCAGCCCCAGCATTTT
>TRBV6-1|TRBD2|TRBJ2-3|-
CASSESGGGRVDTQYF
TGTGCCAGCAGTGAATCTGGCGGGGGGCGCGTGGATACGCAGTATTTT
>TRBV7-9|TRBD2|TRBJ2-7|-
CASSLLAGATYEQYF
TGTGCCAGCAGCTTGCTAGCGGGTGCTACCTACGAGCAGTACTTC
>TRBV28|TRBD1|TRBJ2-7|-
CASSKGQKYEQYF
TGTGCCAGCAGCAAGGGACAGAAGTACGAGCAGTACTTC
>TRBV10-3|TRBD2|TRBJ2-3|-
CAISSPKGLAGPLERHF
TGTGCCATCAGTAGCCCTAAGGGACTAGCGGGTCCCCTAGAGAGGCATTTT